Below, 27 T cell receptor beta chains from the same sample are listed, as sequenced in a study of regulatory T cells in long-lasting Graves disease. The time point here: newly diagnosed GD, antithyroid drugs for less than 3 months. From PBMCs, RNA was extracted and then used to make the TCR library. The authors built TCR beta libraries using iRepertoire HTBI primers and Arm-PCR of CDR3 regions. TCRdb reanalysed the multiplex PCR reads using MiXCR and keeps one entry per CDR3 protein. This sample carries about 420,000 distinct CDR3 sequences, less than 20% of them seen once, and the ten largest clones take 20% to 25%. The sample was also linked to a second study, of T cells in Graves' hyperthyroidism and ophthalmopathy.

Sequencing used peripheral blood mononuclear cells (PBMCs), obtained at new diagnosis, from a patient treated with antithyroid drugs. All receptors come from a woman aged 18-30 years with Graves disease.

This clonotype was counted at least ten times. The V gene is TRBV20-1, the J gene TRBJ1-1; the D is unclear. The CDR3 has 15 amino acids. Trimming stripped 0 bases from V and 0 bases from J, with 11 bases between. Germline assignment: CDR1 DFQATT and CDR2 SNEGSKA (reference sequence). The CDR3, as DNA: TGCAGTGCTAGAGATAGCGGACTTTTGAACACTGAAGCTTTCTTT. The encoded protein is CSARDSGLLNTEAFF.

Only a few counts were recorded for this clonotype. CDR3 region: CATGLALTYEQYF. The CDR3 DNA is TGTGCCACCGGACTAGCGCTCACCTACGAGCAGTACTTC. The chain joins TRBV19 to TRBJ2-7; TRBD2 matches at 9 bases. Germline V gene sequence: CDR1 LNHDA, CDR2 SQIVND (reference sequence). CDR3 length: 13 residues. With V trimmed by 10 bases and J by 2 bases, 6 bases remained unmatched.

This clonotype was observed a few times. The CDR3 region is CASSLGQGSQETQYF. The CDR3, as DNA: TGTGCCAGCAGTTTGGGACAGGGATCACAAGAGACCCAGTACTTC. V is TRBV28 and J is TRBJ2-5, with TRBD1 matching over 9 bases. Germline V CDR1 and CDR2: MDHEN, SYDVKM. This CDR3 spans 15 amino acids. Trimming removed 3 bases from V and 2 bases from J; junction bases left unmatched: 4.

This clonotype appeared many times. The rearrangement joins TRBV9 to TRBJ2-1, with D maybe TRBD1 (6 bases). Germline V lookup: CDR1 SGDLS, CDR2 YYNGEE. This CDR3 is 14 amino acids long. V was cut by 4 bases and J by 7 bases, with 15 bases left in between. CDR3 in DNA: TGTGCCAGCAGCATCTCAGGGGAGTGGAATGAGCAGTTCTTC. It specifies CASSISGEWNEQFF.

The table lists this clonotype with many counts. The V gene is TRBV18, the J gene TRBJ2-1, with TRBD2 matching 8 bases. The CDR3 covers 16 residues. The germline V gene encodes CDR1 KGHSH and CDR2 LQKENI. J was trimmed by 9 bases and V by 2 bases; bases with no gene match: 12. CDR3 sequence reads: CASSPRERESVGEQFF. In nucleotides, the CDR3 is TGTGCCAGCTCACCAAGGGAGCGGGAGTCCGTAGGTGAGCAGTTCTTC.

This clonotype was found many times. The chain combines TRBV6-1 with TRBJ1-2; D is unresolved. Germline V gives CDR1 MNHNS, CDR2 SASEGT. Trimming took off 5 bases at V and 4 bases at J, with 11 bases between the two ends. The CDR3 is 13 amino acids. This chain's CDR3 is CASSLRGIYGYTF. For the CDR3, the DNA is TGTGCCAGCAGTCTTCGGGGAATCTATGGCTACACCTTC.

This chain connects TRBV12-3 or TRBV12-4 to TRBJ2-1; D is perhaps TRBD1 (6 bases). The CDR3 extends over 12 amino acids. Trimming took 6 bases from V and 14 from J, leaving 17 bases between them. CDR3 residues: CASSPLNRVEFF. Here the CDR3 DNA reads TGTGCCAGCAGCCCCTTGAACAGGGTGGAGTTCTTC.

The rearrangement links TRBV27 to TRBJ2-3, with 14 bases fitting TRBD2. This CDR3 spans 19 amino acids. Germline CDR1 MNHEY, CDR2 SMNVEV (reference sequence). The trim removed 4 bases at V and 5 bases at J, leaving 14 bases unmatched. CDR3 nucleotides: TGTGCCAGCAGTTCGGGACTAGCGGGAGTCACCACTCAGAGAGATACGCAGTATTTT. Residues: CASSSGLAGVTTQRDTQYF.

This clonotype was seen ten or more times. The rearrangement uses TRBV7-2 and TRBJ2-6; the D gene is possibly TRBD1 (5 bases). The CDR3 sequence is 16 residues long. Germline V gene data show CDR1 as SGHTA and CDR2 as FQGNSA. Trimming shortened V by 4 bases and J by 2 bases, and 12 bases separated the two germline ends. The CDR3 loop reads CASSSRVLPGANVLTF. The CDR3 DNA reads TGTGCCAGCAGCTCCAGGGTTTTACCTGGGGCCAACGTCCTGACTTTC.

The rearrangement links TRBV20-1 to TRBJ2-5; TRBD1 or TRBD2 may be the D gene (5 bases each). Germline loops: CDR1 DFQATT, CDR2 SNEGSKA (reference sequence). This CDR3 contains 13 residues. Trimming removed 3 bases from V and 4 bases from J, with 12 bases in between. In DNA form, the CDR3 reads TGCAGTGCTAGTACGAGGGGTGGAGAGACCCAGTACTTC. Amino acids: CSASTRGGETQYF.

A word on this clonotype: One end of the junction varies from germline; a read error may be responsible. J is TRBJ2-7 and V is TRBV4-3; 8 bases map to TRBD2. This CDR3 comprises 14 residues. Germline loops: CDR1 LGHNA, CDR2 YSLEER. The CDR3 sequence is CASSQYSGKYGQYF. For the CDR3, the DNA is TGCGCCAGCAGCCAATATAGCGGGAAGTACGGGCAGTACTTC.

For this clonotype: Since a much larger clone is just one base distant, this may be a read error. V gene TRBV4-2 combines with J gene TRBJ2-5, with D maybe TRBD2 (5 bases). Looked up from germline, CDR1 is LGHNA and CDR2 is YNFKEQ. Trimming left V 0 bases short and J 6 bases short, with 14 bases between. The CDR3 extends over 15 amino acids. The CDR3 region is CASSQDLRGRKTQYF. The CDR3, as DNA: TGTGCCAGCAGCCAAGATCTAAGAGGGAGAAAGACCCAGTACTTC.

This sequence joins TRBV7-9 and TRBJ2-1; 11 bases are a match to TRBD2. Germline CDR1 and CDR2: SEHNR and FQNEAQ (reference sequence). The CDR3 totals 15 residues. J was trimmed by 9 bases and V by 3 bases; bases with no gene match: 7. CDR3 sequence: CASSFISGRAGEQFF. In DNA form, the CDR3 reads TGTGCCAGCAGCTTTATTAGCGGGAGGGCGGGTGAGCAGTTCTTC.

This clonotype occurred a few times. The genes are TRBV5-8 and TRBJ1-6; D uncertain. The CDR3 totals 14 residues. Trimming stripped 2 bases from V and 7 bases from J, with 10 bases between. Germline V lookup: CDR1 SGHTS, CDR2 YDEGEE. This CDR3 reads CASSFRGRNSPLHF. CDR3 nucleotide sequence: TGTGCCAGCAGCTTCCGGGGTAGGAATTCACCCCTCCACTTT.

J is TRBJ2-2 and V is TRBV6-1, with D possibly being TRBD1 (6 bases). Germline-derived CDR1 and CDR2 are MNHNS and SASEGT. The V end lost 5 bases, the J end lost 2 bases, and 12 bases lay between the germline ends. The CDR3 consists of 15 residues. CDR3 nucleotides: TGTGCCAGCAGTAACCAGGGGCTTAACACCGGGGAGCTGTTTTTT. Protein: CASSNQGLNTGELFF.

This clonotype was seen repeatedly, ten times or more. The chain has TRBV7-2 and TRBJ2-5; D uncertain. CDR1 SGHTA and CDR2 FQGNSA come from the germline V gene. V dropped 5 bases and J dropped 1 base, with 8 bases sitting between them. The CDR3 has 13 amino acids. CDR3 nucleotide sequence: TGTGCCAGCAGCCTGGAGATCCAAGAGACCCAGTACTTC. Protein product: CASSLEIQETQYF.

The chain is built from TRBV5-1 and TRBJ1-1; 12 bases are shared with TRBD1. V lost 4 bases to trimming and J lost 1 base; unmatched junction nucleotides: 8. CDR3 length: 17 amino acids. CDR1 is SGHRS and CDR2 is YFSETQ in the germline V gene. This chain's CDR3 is CASSQEGQGARNTEAFF. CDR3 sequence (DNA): TGCGCCAGCAGCCAGGAGGGACAGGGGGCTCGGAACACTGAAGCTTTCTTT.

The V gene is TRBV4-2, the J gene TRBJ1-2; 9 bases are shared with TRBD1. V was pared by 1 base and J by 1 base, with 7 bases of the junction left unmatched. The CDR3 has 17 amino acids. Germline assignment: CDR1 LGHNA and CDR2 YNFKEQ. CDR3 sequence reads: CASSQGTGDNLNYGYTF. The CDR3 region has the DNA TGTGCCAGCAGCCAAGGGACAGGGGATAATCTTAACTATGGCTACACCTTC.

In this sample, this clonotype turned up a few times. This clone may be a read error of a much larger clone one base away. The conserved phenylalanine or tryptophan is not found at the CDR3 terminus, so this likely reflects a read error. The CDR3 sequence is CASSAQPGLADEQYS. The CDR3 nucleotides are TGTGCCAGCAGCGCCCAGCCGGGACTAGCGGACGAGCAGTACTCC. The J gene is TRBJ2-7, the V gene TRBV9; 11 nucleotides agree with TRBD2. J was trimmed by 5 bases and V by 3 bases; bases with no gene match: 7. Germline V lookup: CDR1 SGDLS, CDR2 YYNGEE. The CDR3 has 15 residues.

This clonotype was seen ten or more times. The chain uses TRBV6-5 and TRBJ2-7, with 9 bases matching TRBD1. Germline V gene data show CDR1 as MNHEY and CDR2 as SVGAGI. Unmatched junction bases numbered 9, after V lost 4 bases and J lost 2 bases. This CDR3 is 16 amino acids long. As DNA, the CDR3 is TGTGCCAGCAGTTTGCTGGCGGGACAGGGCACCTACGAGCAGTACTTC. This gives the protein CASSLLAGQGTYEQYF.

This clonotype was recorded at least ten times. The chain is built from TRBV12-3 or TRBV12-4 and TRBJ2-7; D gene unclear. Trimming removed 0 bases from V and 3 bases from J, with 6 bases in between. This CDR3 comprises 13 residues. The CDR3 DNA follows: TGTGCCAGCAGTTTAGCGGCGGACTACGAGCAGTACTTC. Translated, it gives CASSLAADYEQYF.

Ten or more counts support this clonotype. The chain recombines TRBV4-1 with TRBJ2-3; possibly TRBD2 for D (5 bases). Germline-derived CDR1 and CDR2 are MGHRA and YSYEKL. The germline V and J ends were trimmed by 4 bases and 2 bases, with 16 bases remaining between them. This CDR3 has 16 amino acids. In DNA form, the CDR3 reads TGCGCCAGCAGCCGAGGACTCCGTTCTAACACAGATACGCAGTATTTT. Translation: CASSRGLRSNTDTQYF.

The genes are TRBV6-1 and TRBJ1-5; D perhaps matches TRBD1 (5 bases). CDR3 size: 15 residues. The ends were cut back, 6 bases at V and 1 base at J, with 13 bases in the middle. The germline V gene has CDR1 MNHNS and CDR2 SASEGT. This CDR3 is CASSQGSSSNQPQHF. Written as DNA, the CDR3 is TGTGCCAGCAGCCAGGGAAGTTCGAGCAATCAGCCCCAGCATTTT.

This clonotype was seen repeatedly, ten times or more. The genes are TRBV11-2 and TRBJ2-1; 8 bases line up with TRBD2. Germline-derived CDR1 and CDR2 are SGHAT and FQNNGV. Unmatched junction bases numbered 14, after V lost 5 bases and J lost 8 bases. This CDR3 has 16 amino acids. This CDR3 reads CASSPVAGLGPDEQFF. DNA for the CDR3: TGTGCCAGCAGCCCAGTGGCGGGACTAGGACCAGATGAGCAGTTCTTC.

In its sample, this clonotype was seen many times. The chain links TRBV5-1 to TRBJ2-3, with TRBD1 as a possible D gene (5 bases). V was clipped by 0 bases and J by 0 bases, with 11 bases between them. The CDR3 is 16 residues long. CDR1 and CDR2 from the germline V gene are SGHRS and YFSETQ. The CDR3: CASSLDGRTSTDTQYF. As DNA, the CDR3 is TGCGCCAGCAGCTTGGACGGTAGGACAAGCACAGATACGCAGTATTTT.

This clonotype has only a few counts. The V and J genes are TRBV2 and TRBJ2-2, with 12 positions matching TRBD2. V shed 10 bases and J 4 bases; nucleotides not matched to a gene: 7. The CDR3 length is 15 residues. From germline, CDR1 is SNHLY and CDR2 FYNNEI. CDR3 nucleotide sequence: TGTGCCAACGTAAGGACTAGCGGGACCACCGGGGAGCTGTTTTTT. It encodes CANVRTSGTTGELFF.

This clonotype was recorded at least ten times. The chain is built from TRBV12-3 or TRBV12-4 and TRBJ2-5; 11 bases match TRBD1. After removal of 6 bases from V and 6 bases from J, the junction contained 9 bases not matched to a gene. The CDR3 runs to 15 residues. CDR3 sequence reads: CASRAGTGGMKTQYF. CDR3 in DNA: TGTGCCAGCAGGGCGGGGACAGGGGGGATGAAGACCCAGTACTTC.